Each of the 3 T cell receptor beta chains below was sequenced from the same sample in a study of blood T cell repertoires in COVID-19. Produced via immunoSEQ multiplex PCR; TCRdb's table is partial and in-frame only. Of roughly 20,000 clones in the sample, roughly nine tenths were seen once. The source material was peripheral blood. Receptors were obtained from a human donor with active COVID-19. The donor label of this sample is uncertain.

The chain carries TRBV5-1 and TRBJ2-3, with 14 bases identical to TRBD2. CDR3 length: 17 amino acids. Germline values: CDR1 SGHRS, CDR2 YFSETQ. The junction had 6 bases not matched to a gene; V was cut back by 2 bases and J by 4 bases. For the CDR3, the DNA is TGCGCCAGCAGCTTATCGACTAGCGGGGGGGCCGCAGATACGCAGTATTTT. It codes for CASSLSTSGGAADTQYF.

This sequence joins TRBV20-1 and TRBJ2-1; D perhaps matches TRBD1 (6 bases). The germline V and J ends were trimmed by 3 bases and 6 bases, with 18 bases remaining between them. The CDR3 consists of 15 residues. CDR1 is DFQATT, CDR2 SNEGSKA, per germline (reference sequence). CDR3 nucleotide sequence: TGCAGTGCTAGTAGCGCAGGGGTTAAATTCAATGAGCAGTTCTTC. It specifies CSASSAGVKFNEQFF.

The genes are TRBV27 and TRBJ2-1; TRBD2 matches at 7 bases. Looked up from germline, CDR1 is MNHEY and CDR2 is SMNVEV (reference sequence). J was trimmed by 8 bases and V by 6 bases; bases with no gene match: 10. CDR3 length: 14 amino acids. CDR3 bases: TGTGCCAGCAGGCGACTAGCCCCTAAGGATGAGCAGTTCTTC. Its protein product is CASRRLAPKDEQFF.